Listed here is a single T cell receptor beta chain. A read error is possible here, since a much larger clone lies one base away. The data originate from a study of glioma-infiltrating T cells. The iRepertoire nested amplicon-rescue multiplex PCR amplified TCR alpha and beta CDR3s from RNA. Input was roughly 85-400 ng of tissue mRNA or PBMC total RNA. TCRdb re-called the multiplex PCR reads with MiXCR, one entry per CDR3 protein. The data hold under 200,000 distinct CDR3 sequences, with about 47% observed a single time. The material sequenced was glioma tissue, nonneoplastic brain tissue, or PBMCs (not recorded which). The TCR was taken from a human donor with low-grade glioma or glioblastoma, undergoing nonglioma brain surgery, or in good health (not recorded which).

The CDR3 DNA is TGCAGTGCTAGTTCGGATTCGGAGACCCTGTACTTC. Its protein is CSASSDSETLYF. The chain couples TRBV20-1 to TRBJ2-5; D gene unclear. CDR1 is DFQATT and CDR2 is SNEGSKA in the germline V gene (reference sequence). This CDR3 has 12 residues.